The 25 T cell receptor beta chains below were found in one sample sequenced in a study of cytomegalovirus exposure and HLA in healthy donors. The primer mix had 60 Vbeta and 13 Jbeta primers. TCRdb keeps only in-frame clones here, not all; method: immunoSEQ multiplex PCR. The table lists approximately 97,000 clones, approximately 82% of them singletons. The sequenced sample was PBMCs. All receptors come from a man in his forties in good health and CMV-seronegative.

The chain uses TRBV7-3 and TRBJ2-1; D is possibly TRBD2 (5 bases). The germline V gene has CDR1 SGHTA and CDR2 FQGTGA. The V gene lost 0 bases and the J gene lost 3 bases, with 15 bases spanning the gap. The CDR3 sequence is 17 residues long. The CDR3: CASSLTRGDPFYNEQFF. The CDR3 nucleotides are TGTGCCAGCAGCTTAACTCGGGGAGACCCTTTCTACAATGAGCAGTTCTTC. Looking up the rest from reference TRBV7-3 and TRBJ2-1 gives the full variable domain: GAGVSQTPSNKVTEKGKYVELRCDPISGHTALYWYRQSLGQGPEFLIYFQGTGAADDSGLPNDRFFAVRPEGSVSTLKIQRTERGDSAVYLCASSLTRGDPFYNEQFFGPGTRLTVL.

V and J are TRBV7-2 and TRBJ2-1, with D possibly TRBD2 on 6 matching bases. CDR1 SGHTA and CDR2 FQGNSA come from the germline V gene. This CDR3 has 16 amino acids. V lost 1 base, J lost 9 bases, and 19 bases lay in between. The CDR3 protein is CASSLGPSVRTSEQFF. The CDR3, as DNA: TGTGCCAGCAGCTTAGGTCCTAGCGTGCGGACCAGTGAGCAGTTCTTC. The entire variable domain, with the rest obtained from reference TRBV7-2 and TRBJ2-1, is as follows: GAGVSQSPSNKVTEKGKDVELRCDPISGHTALYWYRQSLGQGLEFLIYFQGNSAPDKSGLPSDRFSAERTGGSVSTLTIQRTQQEDSAVYLCASSLGPSVRTSEQFFGPGTRLTVL.

The chain carries TRBV11-2 and TRBJ2-1; TRBD1 matches at 10 bases. V gave up 1 base and J gave up 3 bases; unmatched junction bases: 6. The germline CDR1 and CDR2 sequences are SGHAT and FQNNGV. The CDR3 totals 17 residues. CDR3 in amino acids: CASSLVFGTGDYNEQFF. CDR3 in DNA: TGTGCCAGCAGCTTAGTTTTCGGGACAGGGGACTACAATGAGCAGTTCTTC.

V is TRBV11-1 and J is TRBJ1-2; 11 bases agree with TRBD1. The ends lost 5 bases at V and 5 bases at J; junction bases unmatched: 7. The length of the CDR3 is 15 residues. In germline, CDR1 is SGHAT, CDR2 FQDESV (reference sequence). The CDR3 sequence is CASSPRTGGTYGYTF. The CDR3 bases are TGTGCCAGCAGCCCTAGGACAGGGGGCACTTATGGCTACACCTTC.

The CDR3 spells CASRLRGTSTSSYNSPLHF. The CDR3 nucleotides read TGTGCCAGCAGGCTCAGGGGAACCTCCACCTCCTCCTATAATTCACCCCTCCACTTT. This chain connects TRBV7-8 to TRBJ1-6; TRBD1 is a possible D gene (6 bases). Between the trimmed V and J ends, which lost 6 bases and 0 bases, there was a span of 21 bases. The CDR3 runs 19 residues. The germline CDR1 and CDR2 sequences are SGHVS and FQNEAQ.

V usage is TRBV5-1 and J usage is TRBJ1-1; 7 bases map to TRBD1. The CDR3 runs 14 residues. Germline CDR1 is SGHRS and CDR2 is YFSETQ. The junction had 5 bases not matched to a gene; V was cut back by 2 bases and J by 4 bases. CDR3 protein: CASSFSGGTTEAFF. The CDR3 DNA sequence: TGCGCCAGCAGCTTTTCAGGGGGGACCACTGAAGCTTTCTTT.

This clone was seen a handful of times. In DNA, the CDR3 is TGTGCCAGCAGTTTAGGTGGCGGGGGCCGTAGAGATACGCAGTATTTT. Translation gives CASSLGGGGRRDTQYF. The chain recombines TRBV27 with TRBJ2-3, with D perhaps matching TRBD2 (7 bases). Between the trimmed V and J ends, which lost 2 bases and 5 bases, there was a span of 17 bases. This CDR3 has 16 amino acids. CDR1 and CDR2 from the germline V gene are MNHEY and SMNVEV (reference sequence).

The V gene is TRBV7-9, the J gene TRBJ2-7; weak D call: TRBD2 (7 bases). The V gene's germline CDR1 is SEHNR and CDR2 FQNEAQ (reference sequence). The CDR3 has 19 residues. With 4 bases removed from V and 7 bases from J, the gap between germline ends came to 32 bases. The CDR3, as DNA: TGTGCCAGCAGCTCAAGGGGGGGCGGGAAAATGACAGCGTACGAGGAGCAGTACTTC. This gives the protein CASSSRGGGKMTAYEEQYF.

In the case of this clone: This sample also contains other DNA sequences that code for the same CDR3. This chain connects TRBV5-1 to TRBJ2-4; tentatively, D is TRBD1 (5 bases). Germline-derived CDR1 and CDR2 are SGHRS and YFSETQ. The CDR3 sequence is 15 residues long. Trimming took off 0 bases at V and 1 base at J, with 8 bases between the two ends. The CDR3 sequence is CASSLGQLAKNIQYF. In DNA, the CDR3 is TGCGCCAGCAGCTTGGGACAGCTGGCCAAAAACATTCAGTACTTC. Based on the CDR3 plus reference TRBV5-1 and TRBJ2-4, the full variable domain is KAGVTQTPRYLIKTRGQQVTLSCSPISGHRSVSWYQQTPGQGLQFLFEYFSETQRNKGNFPGRFSGRQFSNSRSEMNVSTLELGDSALYLCASSLGQLAKNIQYFGAGTRLSVL.

The chain couples TRBV9 to TRBJ2-6; no clear D gene. This CDR3 has 17 amino acids. The V end was cut by 0 bases, the J end by 2 bases, with 12 bases between. Germline lookup yields CDR1 SGDLS and CDR2 YYNGEE. CDR3 in amino acids: CASSVDGRSAGANVLTF. In DNA form, the CDR3 reads TGTGCCAGCAGCGTAGACGGCAGGTCAGCTGGGGCCAACGTCCTGACTTTC.

The rearrangement uses TRBV7-3 and TRBJ2-7, with 7 bases that match TRBD1. J gave up 2 bases and V 5 bases, and 6 bases lay outside the gene matches. CDR1 is SGHTA and CDR2 is FQGTGA in the germline V gene. The CDR3 is 14 residues long. CDR3 protein: CASSPGQEPYEQYF. CDR3 bases: TGTGCCAGCAGCCCCGGACAGGAGCCCTACGAGCAGTACTTC.

This chain uses TRBV5-1 with TRBJ2-5; 11 bases line up with TRBD2. V shed 2 bases, J shed 5 bases, and the junction held 8 bases outside the gene matches. This CDR3 has 16 amino acids. Germline V gives CDR1 SGHRS, CDR2 YFSETQ. CDR3 nucleotide sequence: TGCGCCAGCAGCTTCGGGACTAGCGGCGGGGGGGAGACCCAGTACTTC. Translated, it gives CASSFGTSGGGETQYF.

The V call is TRBV4-1, the J call TRBJ2-4; tentative D call: TRBD1 (6 bases). The germline V and J ends were trimmed by 1 base and 7 bases, with 14 bases remaining between them. This CDR3 is built from 15 residues. Germline CDR1 MGHRA, CDR2 YSYEKL. CDR3 nucleotide sequence: TGCGCCAGCAGCCAAGTAGGGGGAATGAGGAACATTCAGTACTTC. Amino acids: CASSQVGGMRNIQYF.

V gene TRBV7-9 combines with J gene TRBJ2-5, with D possibly matching TRBD1 (5 bases). V was pared by 4 bases and J by 0 bases, with 15 bases between. The CDR3 length is 16 residues. Per the germline V gene, CDR1 is SEHNR and CDR2 is FQNEAQ (reference sequence). The CDR3: CASSSRQLPNQETQYF. The CDR3 region has the DNA TGTGCCAGCAGCTCCCGACAGCTACCCAACCAAGAGACCCAGTACTTC.

The genes are TRBV7-2 and TRBJ1-4; maybe TRBD1 (6 bases). Trimming cost V 5 bases and J 8 bases, with 18 bases left between them. Germline V gives CDR1 SGHTA, CDR2 FQGNSA. There are 15 residues in the CDR3. CDR3 residues: CASSVQGLLGEKLFF. The CDR3 DNA sequence: TGTGCCAGCAGCGTTCAGGGGTTATTGGGCGAAAAACTGTTTTTT. Complete variable domain (other parts from reference TRBV7-2 and TRBJ1-4): GAGVSQSPSNKVTEKGKDVELRCDPISGHTALYWYRQSLGQGLEFLIYFQGNSAPDKSGLPSDRFSAERTGGSVSTLTIQRTQQEDSAVYLCASSVQGLLGEKLFFGSGTQLSVL.

J is TRBJ2-2 and V is TRBV11-2; 10 positions match TRBD1. Germline V gene sequence: CDR1 SGHAT, CDR2 FQNNGV. J gave up 8 bases and V 4 bases, and 13 bases lay outside the gene matches. The CDR3 totals 17 residues. The CDR3 loop is CASSSKPGQGFLGELFF. DNA for the CDR3: TGTGCCAGCAGCTCCAAACCGGGACAGGGGTTTCTTGGGGAGCTGTTTTTT.

The chain recombines TRBV10-3 with TRBJ2-1; 11 bases align to TRBD1. The CDR3 contains 15 residues. Losses at the gene ends were 3 bases for V and 7 bases for J; bases not matched to a gene: 5. Germline V gene data show CDR1 as ENHRY and CDR2 as SYGVKD. The chain's CDR3 is CAISEPGQGENEQFF. The DNA for the CDR3 is TGTGCCATCAGTGAACCGGGACAGGGGGAGAATGAGCAGTTCTTC.

The genes are TRBV27 and TRBJ1-5, with 9 positions matching TRBD1. The ends lost 5 bases at V and 6 bases at J; junction bases unmatched: 11. The CDR3 is 16 amino acids. The germline V gene encodes CDR1 MNHEY and CDR2 SMNVEV (reference sequence). The CDR3 sequence is CASSPGTGLGVQPQHF. The DNA for the CDR3 is TGTGCCAGCAGTCCCGGGACAGGGTTAGGGGTTCAGCCCCAGCATTTT.

The chain links TRBV6-5 to TRBJ1-2; a possible D gene is TRBD1 (6 bases). Germline CDR1 and CDR2: MNHEY and SVGAGI. V lost 6 bases to trimming and J lost 11 bases, with 13 bases between them. The CDR3 loop spans 11 amino acids. This CDR3 reads CASSQDRKYTF. CDR3 nucleotide sequence: TGTGCCAGCAGCCAAGACAGGAAGTACACCTTC.

V is TRBV18 and J is TRBJ1-4, with 8 bases matching TRBD1. Germline V gives CDR1 KGHSH, CDR2 LQKENI. Germline trimming cut 6 bases from V and 8 bases from J; bases unmatched to any gene: 8. The CDR3 is 14 amino acids. DNA of the CDR3: TGTGCCAGCTCCCAAGACAGGGGTCACGAAAAACTGTTTTTT. It translates to CASSQDRGHEKLFF.

The J gene is TRBJ1-1, the V gene TRBV7-9; no clear D. Germline V gives CDR1 SEHNR, CDR2 FQNEAQ (reference sequence). The CDR3 covers 12 residues. V lost 5 bases, J lost 6 bases, and 10 bases lay in between. CDR3 bases: TGTGCCAGCAGCCCACCGTCGGCTGAAGCTTTCTTT. It translates to CASSPPSAEAFF.

This rearrangement joins TRBV10-1 to TRBJ2-5; 7 nucleotides align to TRBD2. V lost 2 bases and J lost 7; bases outside the gene matches: 10. Germline values: CDR1 WNHNN, CDR2 SYGVQD (reference sequence). CDR3 size: 15 residues. The CDR3 nucleotides are TGCGCCAGCAGTGAGGAAACGGGCGGGGAGGGGACCCAGTACTTC. This codes for CASSEETGGEGTQYF.

The rearrangement links TRBV2 to TRBJ2-6; 7 bases match TRBD1. CDR1 is SNHLY, CDR2 FYNNEI, per germline. Trimming took 4 bases from V and 0 from J; bases not matched to a gene: 0. This CDR3 has 15 residues. CDR3 loop: CASSGTGSGANVLTF. Here the CDR3 DNA reads TGTGCCAGCAGTGGGACAGGCTCTGGGGCCAACGTCCTGACTTTC.

The V call is TRBV7-3, the J call TRBJ2-2; 7 bases map to TRBD1. The CDR3 totals 17 residues. Trimming at V came to 5 bases and at J to 0 bases, leaving 9 bases not matched to a gene. Germline-derived CDR1 and CDR2 are SGHTA and FQGTGA. In DNA, the CDR3 is TGTGCCAGCAGCGACAGGGCTACCCAACCGAACACCGGGGAGCTGTTTTTT. Its translation: CASSDRATQPNTGELFF.

This chain connects TRBV12-5 to TRBJ1-1; 7 positions match TRBD1. CDR1 and CDR2 (germline): LGHNT, FRNRAP. Losses at the gene ends were 2 bases for V and 4 bases for J; bases not matched to a gene: 13. The CDR3 has 17 amino acids. The CDR3 region has the DNA TGTGCTAGTGGTTTGCCCTGGACAGGTGGGGTGGGCACTGAAGCTTTCTTT. Protein sequence: CASGLPWTGGVGTEAFF.